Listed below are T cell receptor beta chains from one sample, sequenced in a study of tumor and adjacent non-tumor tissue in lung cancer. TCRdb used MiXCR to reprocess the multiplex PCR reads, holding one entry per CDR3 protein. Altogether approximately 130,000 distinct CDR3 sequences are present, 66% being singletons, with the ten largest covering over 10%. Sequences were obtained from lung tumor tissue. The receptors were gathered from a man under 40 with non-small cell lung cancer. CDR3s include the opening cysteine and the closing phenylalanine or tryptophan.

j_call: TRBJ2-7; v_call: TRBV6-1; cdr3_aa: CTSSERLAGAYEQYF
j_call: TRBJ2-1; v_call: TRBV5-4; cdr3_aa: CASSLRTGEANEQFF
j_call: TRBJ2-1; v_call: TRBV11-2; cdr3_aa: CASSSVPRNEQFF
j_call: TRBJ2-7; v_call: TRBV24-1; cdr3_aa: CATSRRNRAYKQYF
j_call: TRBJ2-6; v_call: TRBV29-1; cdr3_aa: CRVEFGANVLTF
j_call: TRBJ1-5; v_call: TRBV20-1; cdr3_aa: CSAGGQVSQPQHF
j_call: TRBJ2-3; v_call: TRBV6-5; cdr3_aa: CASSYSSGRSTDTQYF
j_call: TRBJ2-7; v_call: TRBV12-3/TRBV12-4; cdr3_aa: CASSLGLPPYEQKF
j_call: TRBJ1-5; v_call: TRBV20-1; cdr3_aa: CSVRGGTGQGQTQHF
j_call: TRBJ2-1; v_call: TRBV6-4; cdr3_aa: CATSDLAGAYNEQFF
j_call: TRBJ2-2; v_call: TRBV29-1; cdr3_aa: CSVAATGSGELFF
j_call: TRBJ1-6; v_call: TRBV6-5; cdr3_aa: CVTSTTGSGSYNSPLHF
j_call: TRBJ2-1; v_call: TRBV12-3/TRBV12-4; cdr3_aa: CASSRQDYNEQFF
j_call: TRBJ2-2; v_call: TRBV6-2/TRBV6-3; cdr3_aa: CASSDSGGAYGELFF
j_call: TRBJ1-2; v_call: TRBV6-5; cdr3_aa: CASRPTGSGDYTF
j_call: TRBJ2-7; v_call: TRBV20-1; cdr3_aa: CGAYAPTGSTYEQYF
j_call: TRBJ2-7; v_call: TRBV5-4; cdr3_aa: CASSPWNSYEQYF